The T cell receptor beta chain under discussion was sequenced for a study of blood T cell repertoires in COVID-19. Looked up from germline, CDR1 is LGHDT and CDR2 is YNNKEL (reference sequence). Losses at the gene ends were 1 base for V and 3 bases for J; bases not matched to a gene: 3. The CDR3 consists of 14 residues. TCRdb keeps only in-frame clones here, not all; method: immunoSEQ multiplex PCR. The repertoire holds approximately 180,000 clones, with approximately 85% as singletons. The sample was PBMCs or T cells enriched from blood (not recorded which). This clonotype originated in a middle-aged man who had recovered from COVID-19. The V gene is TRBV3-1 (or the pseudogene TRBV3-2), the J gene TRBJ2-7; 7 nucleotides match TRBD1. The CDR3 region is CASSQGSGGYEQYF. CDR3 coding DNA: TGTGCCAGCAGCCAAGGTTCAGGGGGCTACGAGCAGTACTTC.